The source of this TCR beta chain is a study of radiotherapy plus CTLA-4 blockade in lung cancer. At the level of the study: 15% to 20% of enrolled patients responded objectively, and roughly 30% had disease control. Study-wide points: Early blood T cell clone dynamics reportedly forecast response best, with interferon-beta. After treatment with radiotherapy plus ipilimumab, TCR clones that came from the tumor expanded in blood.

The CDR3 extends over 16 amino acids. Germline V gene data show CDR1 as MDHEN and CDR2 as SYDVKM. Trimming cost V 5 bases and J 4 bases, with 20 bases left between them. On this clone: Its cognate antigen is unknown.

Profiled with immunoSEQ multiplex PCR; TCRdb holds only in-frame clones, not every one. The table records some 64,000 clones, approximately 76% of them present only once. Ipilimumab-mediated CTLA-4 blockade plus focal radiation was given to patients having chemo-refractory metastatic non-small-cell lung cancer. The clonotype comes from a human donor with non-small cell lung cancer whose response to radiotherapy plus ipilimumab could not be evaluated. Some clones in this sample may be carry-over from other donors' samples. Sequenced material: peripheral blood, taken from a patient treated with radiotherapy plus ipilimumab. The V and J genes are TRBV28 and TRBJ1-2, with TRBD1 as a possible D gene (6 bases). CDR3 in amino acids: CASSQGTNTRGYGYTF. In DNA form, the CDR3 reads TGTGCCAGCAGTCAGGGGACAAACACGAGGGGCTATGGCTACACCTTC.